This passage covers 6 T cell receptor beta chains from one sample sequenced in a study of shared clonotypes between healthy human individuals. Here immunoSEQ multiplex PCR was the method, and the copy in TCRdb shows in-frame clones only, minus some. The data show roughly 700,000 clones, 90% seen once. Sequenced input: memory CD8+ T cells from PBMCs. Subset: CD45RO+ cells pooled with CCR7-negative TemRA cells. All receptors derive from a man between 18 and 29 years old in good health. Some clones in this sample may be carry-over from other donors' samples.

The chain joins TRBV27 to TRBJ2-7; 7 bases line up with TRBD1. This CDR3 is 16 amino acids long. Looked up from germline, CDR1 is MNHEY and CDR2 is SMNVEV (reference sequence). V was clipped by 4 bases and J by 1 base; unmatched bases: 10. CDR3 in DNA: TGTGCCAGCAGTTACTCGACAGGGACCTATTCCTACGAGCAGTACTTC. Encoded protein: CASSYSTGTYSYEQYF.

The J gene is TRBJ2-5, the V gene TRBV6-5, with TRBD2 matching over 12 bases. This CDR3 has 15 amino acids. Unmatched junction bases numbered 6, after V lost 5 bases and J lost 5 bases. Germline lookup yields CDR1 MNHEY and CDR2 SVGAGI. The CDR3 spells CASSPSGRALETQYF. The CDR3 DNA reads TGTGCCAGCAGTCCTAGCGGGAGGGCCTTGGAGACCCAGTACTTC.

The chain combines TRBV7-3 with TRBJ2-1; D may be TRBD1 (5 bases). The CDR3 loop spans 14 amino acids. Germline V gene data show CDR1 as SGHTA and CDR2 as FQGTGA. The V end was cut by 1 base, the J end by 8 bases, with 12 bases between. CDR3 sequence: CASSLKSGWDEQFF. CDR3 nucleotide sequence: TGTGCCAGCAGCTTAAAGTCAGGGTGGGATGAGCAGTTCTTC.

The CDR3 is CASSSGLAGHEQYF. CDR3 in DNA: TGTGCCAGCAGCTCAGGACTAGCGGGACATGAGCAGTACTTC. The V call is TRBV13, the J call TRBJ2-7; 12 positions match TRBD2. This CDR3 comprises 14 residues. J gave up 7 bases and V 4 bases, and 5 bases lay outside the gene matches. Per the germline V gene, CDR1 is PRHDT and CDR2 is FYEKMQ (reference sequence).

The rearrangement joins TRBV9 to TRBJ2-1, with 9 bases lining up with TRBD1. Germline V gene sequence: CDR1 SGDLS, CDR2 YYNGEE. The CDR3 is made up of 18 amino acids. The V gene end was trimmed by 4 bases and the J gene end by 3 bases; junction bases not matched to a gene: 14. CDR3 nucleotides: TGTGCCAGCAGCATCCGGACAGGGGAAGAGGTAGGCTACAATGAGCAGTTCTTC. It is translated as CASSIRTGEEVGYNEQFF.

V is TRBV4-3 and J is TRBJ2-5, with D possibly being TRBD1 or TRBD2 (5 bases each). This CDR3 contains 15 residues. Deletions cut 3 bases from V and 4 bases from J, with 15 bases between. Germline loops: CDR1 LGHNA, CDR2 YSLEER. This CDR3 reads CASSQGPRGGETQYF. The DNA of the CDR3 is TGCGCCAGCAGCCAGGGGCCCCGCGGAGGAGAGACCCAGTACTTC.